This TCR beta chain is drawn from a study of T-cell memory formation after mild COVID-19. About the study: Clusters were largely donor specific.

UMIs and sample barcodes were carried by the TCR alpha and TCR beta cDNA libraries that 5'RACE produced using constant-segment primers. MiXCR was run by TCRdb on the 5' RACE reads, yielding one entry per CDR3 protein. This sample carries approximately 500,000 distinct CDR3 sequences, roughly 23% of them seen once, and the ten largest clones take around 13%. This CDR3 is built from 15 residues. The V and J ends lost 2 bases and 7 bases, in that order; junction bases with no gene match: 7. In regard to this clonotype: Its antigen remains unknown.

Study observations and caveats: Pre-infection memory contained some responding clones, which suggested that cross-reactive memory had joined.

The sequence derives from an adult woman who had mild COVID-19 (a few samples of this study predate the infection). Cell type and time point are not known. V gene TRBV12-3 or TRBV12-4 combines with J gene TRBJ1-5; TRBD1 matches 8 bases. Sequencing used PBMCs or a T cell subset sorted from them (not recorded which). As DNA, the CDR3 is TGTGCCAGCAGTTTATCGCAGGGGGCCCGCCAGCCCCAGCATTTT. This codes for CASSLSQGARQPQHF.